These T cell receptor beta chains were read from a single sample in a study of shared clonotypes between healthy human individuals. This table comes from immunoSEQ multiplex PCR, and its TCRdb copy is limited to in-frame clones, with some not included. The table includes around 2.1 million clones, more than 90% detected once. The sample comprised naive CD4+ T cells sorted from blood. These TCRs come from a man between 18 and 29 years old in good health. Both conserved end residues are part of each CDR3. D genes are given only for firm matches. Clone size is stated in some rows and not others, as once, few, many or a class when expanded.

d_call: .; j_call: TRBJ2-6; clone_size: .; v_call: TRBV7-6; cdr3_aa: CASSPSSGANVLTF; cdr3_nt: TGTGCCAGCAGCCCCTCCTCTGGGGCCAACGTCCTGACTTTC
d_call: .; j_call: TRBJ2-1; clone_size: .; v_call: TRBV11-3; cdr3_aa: CASSLVGSLYNEQFF; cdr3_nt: TGTGCCAGCAGCTTAGTCGGCTCCCTTTACAATGAGCAGTTCTTC
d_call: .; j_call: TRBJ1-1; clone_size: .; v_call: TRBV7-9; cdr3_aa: CASSLVRDTEAFF; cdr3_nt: TGTGCCAGCAGCTTAGTCAGGGACACTGAAGCTTTCTTT
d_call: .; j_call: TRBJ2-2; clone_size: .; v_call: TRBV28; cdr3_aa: CASRSLVPGELFF; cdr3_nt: TGTGCCAGCCGGTCTTTGGTACCCGGGGAGCTGTTTTTT
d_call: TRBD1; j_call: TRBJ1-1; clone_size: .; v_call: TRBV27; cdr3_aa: CASSLNRQGKAFF; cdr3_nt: TGTGCCAGCAGTCTTAACCGACAGGGAAAGGCTTTCTTT
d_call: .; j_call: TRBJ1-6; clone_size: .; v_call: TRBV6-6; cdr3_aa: CASTGAGANSPLHF; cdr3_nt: TGTGCCAGCACGGGGGCAGGGGCTAATTCACCCCTCCACTTT
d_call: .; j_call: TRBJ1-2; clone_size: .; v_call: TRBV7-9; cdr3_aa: CASSQGTRAYTF; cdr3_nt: TGTGCCAGCTCTCAGGGAACCCGAGCCTACACCTTC
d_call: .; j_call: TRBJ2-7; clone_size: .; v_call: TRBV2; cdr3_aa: CASSGWQTYEQYF; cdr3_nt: TGTGCCAGCAGTGGGTGGCAGACCTACGAGCAGTACTTC
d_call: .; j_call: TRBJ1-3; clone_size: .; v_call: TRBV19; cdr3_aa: CASSIIGSSGNTIYF; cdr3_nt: TGTGCCAGTAGTATCATCGGGAGCTCTGGAAACACCATATATTTT
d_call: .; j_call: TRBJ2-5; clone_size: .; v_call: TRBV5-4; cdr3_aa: CASSSKTAQETQYF; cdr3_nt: TGTGCCAGCAGCTCAAAGACGGCCCAAGAGACCCAGTACTTC
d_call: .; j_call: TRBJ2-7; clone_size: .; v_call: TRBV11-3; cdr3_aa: CASSPNLHSYEQYF; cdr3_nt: TGTGCCAGCAGCCCAAACCTCCACTCCTACGAGCAGTACTTC
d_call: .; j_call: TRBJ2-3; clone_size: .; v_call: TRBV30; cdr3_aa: CAWSAPQILPQYF; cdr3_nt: TGTGCCTGGAGTGCTCCACAGATATTACCGCAGTATTTT
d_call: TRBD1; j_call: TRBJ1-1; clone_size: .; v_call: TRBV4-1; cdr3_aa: CASSHPGTANTEAFF; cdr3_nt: TGCGCCAGCAGCCATCCCGGGACAGCGAACACTGAAGCTTTCTTT
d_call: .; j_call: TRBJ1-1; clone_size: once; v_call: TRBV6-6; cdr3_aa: CASTYGSGTEAFF; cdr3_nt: TGTGCCAGCACCTACGGAAGTGGCACTGAAGCTTTCTTT
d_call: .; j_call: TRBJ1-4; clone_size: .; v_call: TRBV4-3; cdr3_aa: CASSQVRTTNEKLFF; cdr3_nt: TGCGCCAGCAGCCAAGTAAGAACAACTAATGAAAAACTGTTTTTT
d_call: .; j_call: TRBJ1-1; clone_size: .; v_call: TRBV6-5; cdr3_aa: CASRPANTEAFF; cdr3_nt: TGTGCCAGCAGACCAGCGAACACTGAAGCTTTCTTT
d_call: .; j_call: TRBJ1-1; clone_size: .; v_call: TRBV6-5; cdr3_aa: CASRTGQKSTEAFF; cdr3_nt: TGTGCCAGCAGGACGGGTCAGAAATCCACTGAAGCTTTCTTT
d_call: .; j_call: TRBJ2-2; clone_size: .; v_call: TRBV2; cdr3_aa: CASSEGSSPGELFF; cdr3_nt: TGTGCCAGCAGTGAGGGTAGCTCCCCCGGGGAGCTGTTTTTT
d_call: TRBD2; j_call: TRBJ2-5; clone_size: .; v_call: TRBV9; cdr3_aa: CASSVGWGGETQYF; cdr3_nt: TGTGCCAGCAGCGTAGGTTGGGGAGGGGAGACCCAGTACTTC
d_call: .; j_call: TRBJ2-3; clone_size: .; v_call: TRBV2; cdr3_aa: CASSEQGPTDTQYF; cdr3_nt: TGTGCCAGCAGTGAACAGGGACCCACAGATACGCAGTATTTT
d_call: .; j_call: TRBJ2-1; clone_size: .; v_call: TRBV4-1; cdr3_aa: CASSQVIAGVNEQFF; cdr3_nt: TGCGCCAGCAGCCAAGTGATAGCTGGGGTCAATGAGCAGTTCTTC
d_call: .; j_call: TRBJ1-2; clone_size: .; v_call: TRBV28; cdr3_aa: CASSLTLVEVPNGYTF; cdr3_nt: TGTGCCAGCAGTTTAACCCTTGTGGAGGTCCCGAATGGCTACACCTTC
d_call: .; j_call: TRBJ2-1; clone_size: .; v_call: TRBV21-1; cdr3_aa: CASSRDEQFF; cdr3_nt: TGTGCCAGCAGCCGTGATGAGCAGTTCTTC
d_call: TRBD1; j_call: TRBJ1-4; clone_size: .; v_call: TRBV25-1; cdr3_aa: CASSELGLGQENEKLFF; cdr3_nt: TGTGCCAGCAGTGAATTAGGCTTGGGACAGGAGAATGAAAAACTGTTTTTT
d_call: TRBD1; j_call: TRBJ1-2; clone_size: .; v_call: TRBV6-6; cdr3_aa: CASSFGTGYGYTF; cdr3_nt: TGTGCCAGCAGTTTCGGGACAGGGTATGGCTACACCTTC
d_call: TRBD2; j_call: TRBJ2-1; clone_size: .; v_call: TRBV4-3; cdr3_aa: CASSQAPLATSGRAHNEQFF; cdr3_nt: TGCGCCAGCAGCCAAGCCCCTCTCGCGACTAGCGGGAGGGCCCATAATGAGCAGTTCTTC
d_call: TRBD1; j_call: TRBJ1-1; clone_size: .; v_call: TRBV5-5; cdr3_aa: CASSVGQGGDTEAFF; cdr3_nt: TGTGCCAGCAGCGTAGGACAGGGAGGCGACACTGAAGCTTTCTTT
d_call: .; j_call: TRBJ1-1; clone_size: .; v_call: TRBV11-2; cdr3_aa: CASSPSGKLGNTEAFF; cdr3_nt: TGTGCCAGCAGCCCTTCCGGGAAGTTAGGGAACACTGAAGCTTTCTTT
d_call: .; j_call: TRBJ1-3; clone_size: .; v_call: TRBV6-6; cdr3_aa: CASSYSGKSSGNTIYF; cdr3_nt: TGTGCCAGCAGTTACTCCGGGAAGAGCTCTGGAAACACCATATATTTT
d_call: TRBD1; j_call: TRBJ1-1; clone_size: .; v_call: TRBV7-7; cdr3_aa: CASSEDRSTEAFF; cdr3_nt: TGTGCTAGCAGCGAGGACAGGTCCACTGAAGCTTTCTTT